A single sample gave rise to the 30 T cell receptor beta chains below, sequenced in a study of blood T cell repertoires in COVID-19. Profiling relied on immunoSEQ multiplex PCR, and the TCRdb table lists in-frame clones only, not all of them. The repertoire consists of over 350,000 clones, with around nine tenths occurring once and the leading ten covering about 4.3%. Sequencing used peripheral blood. The receptors shown here come from a woman in her 30s with acute or convalescent COVID-19.

As concerns this clone: The same CDR3 also results from other DNA sequences found in this sample. The J gene is TRBJ1-1, the V gene TRBV3-1 (or the pseudogene TRBV3-2); a weak D match, TRBD1 (5 bases). Germline CDR1 LGHDT, CDR2 YNNKEL (reference sequence). Trimming took 1 base from V and 0 from J, leaving 6 bases between them. This CDR3 comprises 14 residues. CDR3 loop: CASSQGQLNTEAFF. In DNA form, the CDR3 reads TGTGCCAGCAGCCAAGGACAGCTGAACACTGAAGCTTTCTTT.

This chain uses TRBV11-2 with TRBJ1-6; 7 nucleotides match TRBD1. The CDR3 has 14 residues. Germline assignment: CDR1 SGHAT and CDR2 FQNNGV. The ends lost 5 bases at V and 9 bases at J; junction bases unmatched: 7. CDR3 sequence: CASSVRQGTSPLHF. The CDR3, as DNA: TGTGCCAGCAGCGTAAGACAGGGTACTTCACCCCTCCACTTT.

J is TRBJ2-3 and V is TRBV15; a weak D match, TRBD1 (6 bases). In germline, CDR1 is LNHNV, CDR2 YYDKDF (reference sequence). Trimming left V 0 bases short and J 5 bases short, with 15 bases between. The CDR3 runs 16 residues. The CDR3 region has the DNA TGTGCCACCAGCAGAGAGGGCCAGGGGAAAGGAGATACGCAGTATTTT. This translates into CATSREGQGKGDTQYF.

The J gene is TRBJ1-2, the V gene TRBV5-5, with 9 bases fitting TRBD1. The germline V gene has CDR1 SGHKS and CDR2 YYEKEE (reference sequence). CDR3 length: 14 amino acids. The V segment lost 2 bases and the J segment 6 bases; nucleotides outside the gene matches: 5. Here the CDR3 reads CASSFRQGVDGYTF. Here the CDR3 DNA reads TGTGCCAGCAGCTTTCGACAGGGGGTTGATGGCTACACCTTC.

A single count supports this clone. V usage is TRBV11-3 and J usage is TRBJ2-3; D might be TRBD1 (6 bases). The CDR3 has 15 residues. CDR1 is SGHNT and CDR2 is YENEEA in the germline V gene. V was clipped by 3 bases and J by 0 bases, with 10 bases between them. CDR3: CASSFRTASTDTQYF. The CDR3 DNA follows: TGTGCCAGCAGCTTCCGGACAGCTAGCACAGATACGCAGTATTTT. Filled out from reference TRBV11-3 and TRBJ2-3, the complete variable domain reads EAGVVQSPRYKIIEKKQPVAFWCNPISGHNTLYWYLQNLGQGPELLIRYENEEAVDDSQLPKDRFSAERLKGVDSTLKIQPAELGDSAVYLCASSFRTASTDTQYFGPGTRLTVL.

The chain carries TRBV30 and TRBJ1-4; TRBD1 aligns across 10 bases. Germline V gene data show CDR1 as GTSNPN and CDR2 as SVGIG (reference sequence). This CDR3 has 17 residues. The V segment lost 0 bases and the J segment 3 bases; nucleotides outside the gene matches: 7. This chain's CDR3 is CAWSVKGQGSSNEKLFF. Here the CDR3 DNA reads TGTGCCTGGAGTGTAAAGGGACAGGGGAGCTCTAATGAAAAACTGTTTTTT.

The chain has TRBV5-1 and TRBJ2-1; TRBD1 agrees at 8 bases. Trimming at V came to 2 bases and at J to 8 bases, leaving 6 bases not matched to a gene. The V gene's germline CDR1 is SGHRS and CDR2 YFSETQ. The CDR3 totals 14 residues. CDR3 sequence reads: CASSFGQGTDEQFF. DNA for the CDR3: TGCGCCAGCAGCTTCGGACAGGGTACAGATGAGCAGTTCTTC.

The chain links TRBV19 to TRBJ1-1; TRBD1 matches at 10 bases. CDR3 length equals 16 residues. From germline, CDR1 is LNHDA and CDR2 SQIVND (reference sequence). Trimming cost V 4 bases and J 1 base; bases outside gene matches: 6. The CDR3 here is CASSTYRDRGNTEAFF. The CDR3 bases are TGTGCCAGTAGTACCTATCGGGACAGGGGGAACACTGAAGCTTTCTTT.

This chain links TRBV23-1 with TRBJ1-1, with 10 bases aligning to TRBD1. TRBV23-1 is flagged as an ORF with uncertain function. J gave up 0 bases and V 2 bases, and 12 bases lay outside the gene matches. This CDR3 has 19 residues. CDR3 protein: CASSQPTLGQGIMNTEAFF. CDR3 DNA: TGCGCCAGCAGTCAACCAACCTTGGGACAGGGGATAATGAACACTGAAGCTTTCTTT.

V gene TRBV29-1 combines with J gene TRBJ1-1; D gene ambiguous. From germline, CDR1 is SQVTM and CDR2 ANQGSEA. This CDR3 contains 13 residues. V shed 6 bases and J shed 4 bases, with 15 bases lying between them. The DNA for the CDR3 is TGCAGCGTCGTCGGGGATGGATCCACTGAAGCTTTCTTT. Translated: CSVVGDGSTEAFF. The full variable domain, its missing parts supplied by reference TRBV29-1 and TRBJ1-1, is SAVISQKPSRDICQRGTSLTIQCQVDSQVTMMFWYRQQPGQSLTLIATANQGSEATYESGFVIDKFPISRPNLTFSTLTVSNMSPEDSSIYLCSVVGDGSTEAFFGQGTRLTVV.

V and J are TRBV19 and TRBJ2-1, with 13 nucleotides matching TRBD2. The V gene end was trimmed by 5 bases and the J gene end by 7 bases; junction bases not matched to a gene: 5. This CDR3 is 15 amino acids long. The germline CDR1 and CDR2 sequences are LNHDA and SQIVND (reference sequence). CDR3 loop: CASSQTSGGRNEQFF. The CDR3 DNA follows: TGTGCCAGTAGTCAGACTAGCGGGGGGCGGAATGAGCAGTTCTTC.

This clone was recorded only once. This chain links TRBV6-5 with TRBJ2-1, with a tentative D call TRBD1 (6 bases). V was cut by 6 bases and J by 4 bases, with 13 bases left in between. The CDR3 covers 14 residues. The germline V gene has CDR1 MNHEY and CDR2 SVGAGI. The CDR3, as DNA: TGTGCCAGCAGGGAGACAGGCCCTTACAATGAGCAGTTCTTC. The encoded protein is CASRETGPYNEQFF.

CDR3 bases: TGTGCCAGCAGTGACTCCGAAAGGGGCGGTTCACCCCTCCACTTT. It is translated as CASSDSERGGSPLHF. The rearrangement links TRBV6-4 to TRBJ1-6; weak D call: TRBD1 (5 bases). Germline assignment: CDR1 MRHNA and CDR2 SNTAGT. V lost 0 bases, J lost 9 bases, and 12 bases lay in between. The CDR3 consists of 15 residues.

J is TRBJ2-2 and V is TRBV5-1; 8 bases are a match to TRBD1. Germline V gene lookup returns CDR1 SGHRS and CDR2 YFSETQ. Trimming removed 7 bases from V and 5 bases from J; junction bases left unmatched: 4. CDR3 length equals 13 residues. This chain's CDR3 is CASRTGPTGELFF. The CDR3 DNA follows: TGCGCCAGCCGGACAGGGCCGACCGGGGAGCTGTTTTTT.

The chain links TRBV6-5 to TRBJ2-1, with D unclear. Germline V gene sequence: CDR1 MNHEY, CDR2 SVGAGI. This CDR3 region has 14 residues. The germline V and J ends were trimmed by 1 base and 2 bases, with 6 bases remaining between them. The CDR3 loop is CASSYLSTYNEQFF. Written as DNA, the CDR3 is TGTGCCAGCAGTTACTTGTCAACCTACAATGAGCAGTTCTTC.

The chain recombines TRBV28 with TRBJ1-1; D gene ambiguous. This CDR3 region has 15 residues. Germline V gene sequence: CDR1 MDHEN, CDR2 SYDVKM. The ends were cut back, 3 bases at V and 1 base at J, with 12 bases in the middle. This CDR3 reads CASSLALIPNTEAFF. The CDR3 region has the DNA TGTGCCAGCAGTTTGGCCCTGATCCCGAACACTGAAGCTTTCTTT.

This clone was seen a handful of times. The chain employs TRBV6-1 and TRBJ1-6, with a weak D call TRBD1 (6 bases). Germline CDR1 reads MNHNS; CDR2 reads SASEGT. V lost 4 bases and J lost 7, with 8 bases in between. The CDR3 consists of 13 residues. CDR3 amino acids: CASSGTVNSPLHF. CDR3 bases: TGTGCCAGCAGTGGGACAGTCAATTCACCCCTCCACTTT.

This chain uses TRBV7-9 with TRBJ2-4, with 8 bases matching TRBD2. The V segment lost 8 bases and the J segment 7 bases; nucleotides outside the gene matches: 7. This CDR3 spans 13 amino acids. CDR1 is SEHNR and CDR2 is FQNEAQ in the germline V gene (reference sequence). In nucleotides, the CDR3 is TGTGCCAGCGGACCGGGGGGGCCGAACATTCAGTACTTC. Its protein is CASGPGGPNIQYF.

This clone has just one count. The chain carries TRBV28 and TRBJ1-2; the match to TRBD1 covers 9 bases. The length of the CDR3 is 15 residues. The J segment lost 5 bases and the V segment lost 2 bases, leaving 6 bases of the junction unmatched. CDR1 MDHEN and CDR2 SYDVKM come from the germline V gene. The CDR3 DNA is TGTGCCAGCAGTTTACCCGGGACAGGGAGTTATGGCTACACCTTC. As protein: CASSLPGTGSYGYTF.

This clone has just one count. The rearrangement joins TRBV4-1 to TRBJ1-2, with D maybe TRBD1 (5 bases). The CDR3 consists of 18 residues. The germline V gene has CDR1 MGHRA and CDR2 YSYEKL. V dropped 0 bases and J dropped 0 bases, with 17 bases sitting between them. Here the CDR3 DNA reads TGCGCCAGCAGCCAAGACCACGCCATCCCAGGGCCTAACTATGGCTACACCTTC. Its translation is CASSQDHAIPGPNYGYTF.

The chain combines TRBV4-1 with TRBJ1-2, with no clear D. This CDR3 has 13 residues. Trimming cost V 4 bases and J 10 bases, with 16 bases left between them. CDR1 is MGHRA, CDR2 YSYEKL, per germline. The CDR3 DNA is TGCGCCAGCAGCCCCGCGTTGTTGAAACCCTACACCTTC. Encoded protein: CASSPALLKPYTF.

The chain links TRBV7-3 to TRBJ2-2; 10 bases map to TRBD1. Trimming removed 0 bases from V and 3 bases from J; junction bases left unmatched: 4. The CDR3 runs to 17 residues. Germline CDR1 reads SGHTA; CDR2 reads FQGTGA. The DNA of the CDR3 is TGTGCCAGCAGCTTAACAGGGGGACAGGGGTACACCGGGGAGCTGTTTTTT. It encodes CASSLTGGQGYTGELFF. The full variable domain, in which reference TRBV7-3 and TRBJ2-2 provide the parts outside the CDR3, is GAGVSQTPSNKVTEKGKYVELRCDPISGHTALYWYRQSLGQGPEFLIYFQGTGAADDSGLPNDRFFAVRPEGSVSTLKIQRTERGDSAVYLCASSLTGGQGYTGELFFGEGSRLTVL.

The CDR3 DNA sequence: TGTGCCAGCAGCTTGAACAGGAACACTGAAGCTTTCTTT. Its protein product is CASSLNRNTEAFF. This chain uses TRBV5-5 with TRBJ1-1; D uncertain. Trimming cost V 1 base and J 1 base, with 5 bases left between them. CDR1 and CDR2 (germline): SGHKS, YYEKEE (reference sequence). This CDR3 has 13 amino acids.

This chain connects TRBV25-1 to TRBJ2-7, with 9 bases aligning to TRBD1. CDR3 size: 14 residues. V lost 5 bases and J lost 6; bases outside the gene matches: 8. Germline CDR1 is MGHDK and CDR2 is SYGVNS. The CDR3 DNA reads TGTGCCAGCAGTCTGGGACAGGGAATAGGCGAGCAGTACTTC. Amino acid sequence: CASSLGQGIGEQYF.

The chain is built from TRBV6-5 and TRBJ1-2, with D maybe TRBD1 (5 bases). In germline, CDR1 is MNHEY, CDR2 SVGAGI. V lost 3 bases and J lost 7, with 15 bases in between. CDR3 length: 14 amino acids. The CDR3 reads CASSYSRATGGYTF. The CDR3 DNA sequence: TGTGCCAGCAGTTATTCCAGGGCCACGGGTGGCTACACCTTC.

On this clone itself: At the DNA level, this CDR3 is encoded by other sequences in the same sample as well. The chain couples TRBV6-5 to TRBJ2-7, with a tentative D call TRBD1 (6 bases). V lost 5 bases to trimming and J lost 2 bases, with 10 bases between them. The V gene's germline CDR1 is MNHEY and CDR2 SVGAGI. The CDR3 is 13 residues long. This CDR3 is CASSLQGTYEQYF. The CDR3 bases are TGTGCCAGCAGTCTACAGGGAACCTACGAGCAGTACTTC.

This chain uses TRBV6-6 with TRBJ1-1; 7 nucleotides align to TRBD1. There are 15 residues in the CDR3. J lost 0 bases, V lost 9 bases, and 10 bases had no gene match. The germline CDR1 and CDR2 sequences are MNHNY and SVGAGI (reference sequence). In nucleotides, the CDR3 is TGTGCCAGTTCGCTCGGGACAGCTATGAACACTGAAGCTTTCTTT. This codes for CASSLGTAMNTEAFF.

The CDR3 sequence: CAWSYQRNTIYF. The CDR3 region has the DNA TGTGCCTGGAGTTACCAGAGAAACACCATATATTTT. V usage is TRBV30 and J usage is TRBJ1-3; D not certain. Germline V CDR1 and CDR2: GTSNPN, SVGIG (reference sequence). The V end lost 2 bases, the J end lost 5 bases, and 7 bases lay between the germline ends. The CDR3 runs 12 residues.

The chain joins TRBV5-1 to TRBJ1-1, with D unclear. V lost 4 bases to trimming and J lost 0 bases, with 13 bases between them. The CDR3 has 15 amino acids. Germline loops: CDR1 SGHRS, CDR2 YFSETQ. The CDR3 nucleotides are TGCGCCAGCAGCCTGATGGGAGGTGTGAACACTGAAGCTTTCTTT. Its protein product is CASSLMGGVNTEAFF.

The chain employs TRBV7-9 and TRBJ1-1, with D possibly TRBD1 on 5 matching bases. The CDR3 sequence is 12 residues long. From germline, CDR1 is SEHNR and CDR2 FQNEAQ (reference sequence). V lost 7 bases, J lost 5 bases, and 11 bases lay in between. The CDR3 DNA is TGTGCCAGCATTTCGGGGGAGACTGAAGCTTTCTTT. Its protein product is CASISGETEAFF.